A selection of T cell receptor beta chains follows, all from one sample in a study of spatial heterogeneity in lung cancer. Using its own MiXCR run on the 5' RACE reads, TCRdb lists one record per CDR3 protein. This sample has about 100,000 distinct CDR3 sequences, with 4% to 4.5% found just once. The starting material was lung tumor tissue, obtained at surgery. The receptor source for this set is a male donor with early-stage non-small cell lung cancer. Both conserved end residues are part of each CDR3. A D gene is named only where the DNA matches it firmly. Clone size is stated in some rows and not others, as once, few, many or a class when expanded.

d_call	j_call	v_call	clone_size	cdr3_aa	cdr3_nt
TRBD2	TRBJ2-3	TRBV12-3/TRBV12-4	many	CASSPFRLAGGLPDTQYF	TGTGCCAGCAGTCCCTTTCGACTAGCGGGAGGACTCCCAGATACGCAGTATTTT
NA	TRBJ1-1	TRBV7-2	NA	CASSFRGQPNTEAFF	TGTGCCAGCAGCTTCCGCGGACAGCCGAACACTGAAGCTTTCTTT
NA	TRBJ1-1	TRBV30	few	CAWSSHMNTEAFF	TGTGCCTGGAGTTCCCACATGAACACTGAAGCTTTCTTT
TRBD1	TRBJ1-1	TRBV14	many	CASSQPTGANTEAFF	TGTGCCAGCAGCCAACCGACAGGGGCGAACACTGAAGCTTTCTTT
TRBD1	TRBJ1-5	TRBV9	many	CASSPGQGASNQPQHF	TGTGCCAGCAGCCCCGGACAGGGGGCGAGCAATCAGCCCCAGCATTTT
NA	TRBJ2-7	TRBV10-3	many	CAISESPDPTYEQYF	TGTGCCATCAGTGAGTCTCCAGATCCAACCTACGAGCAGTACTTC
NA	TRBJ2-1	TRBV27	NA	CASSPNRILNEQFF	TGTGCCAGCAGTCCGAACCGGATACTCAATGAGCAGTTCTTC
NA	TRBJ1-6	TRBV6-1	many	CASSPASVALHF	TGTGCCAGCAGCCCGGCCTCGGTGGCCCTCCACTTT
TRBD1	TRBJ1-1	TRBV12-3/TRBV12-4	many	CASSLEGANTEAFF	TGTGCCAGCAGTTTAGAGGGGGCGAACACTGAAGCTTTCTTT
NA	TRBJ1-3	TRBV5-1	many	CASSLEVGPSGNTIYF	TGCGCCAGCAGCTTGGAGGTCGGACCTTCTGGAAACACCATATATTTT
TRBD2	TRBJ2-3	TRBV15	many	CATIPSGRADTQYF	TGTGCCACCATTCCTAGCGGGAGGGCCGATACGCAGTATTTT
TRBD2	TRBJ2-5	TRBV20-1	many	CSASSSVAGGQETQYF	TGCAGTGCTAGTTCGTCGGTAGCGGGAGGCCAAGAGACCCAGTACTTC
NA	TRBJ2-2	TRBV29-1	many	CSVVSGELFF	TGCAGCGTTGTCTCCGGGGAGCTGTTTTTT
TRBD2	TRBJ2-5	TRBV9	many	CASSGGAGAVEETQYF	TGTGCCAGCAGCGGAGGAGCGGGAGCGGTGGAAGAGACCCAGTACTTC
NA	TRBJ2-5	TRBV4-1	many	CASSQASVQETQYF	TGCGCCAGCAGTCAGGCTAGCGTACAAGAGACCCAGTACTTC
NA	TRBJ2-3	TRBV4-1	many	CASSQQGSTDTQYF	TGCGCCAGCAGCCAACAGGGAAGCACAGATACGCAGTATTTT
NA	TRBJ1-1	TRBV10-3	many	CAISESVNTEAFF	TGTGCCATCAGTGAGTCTGTGAACACTGAAGCTTTCTTT
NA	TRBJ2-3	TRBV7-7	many	CASSLGVADTQYF	TGTGCCAGCAGCTTAGGCGTGGCAGATACGCAGTATTTT
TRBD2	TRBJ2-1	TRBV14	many	CASSPWTSGGSNEQFF	TGTGCCAGCAGCCCCTGGACTAGCGGGGGATCTAATGAGCAGTTCTTC
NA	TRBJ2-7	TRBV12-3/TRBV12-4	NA	CASSLKYWDGHSYEQYF	TGTGCCAGCAGCCTAAAATACTGGGACGGGCACTCCTACGAGCAGTACTTC
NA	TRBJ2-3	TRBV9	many	CASSVGSGSATDTQYF	TGTGCCAGCAGCGTCGGGTCCGGATCTGCCACAGATACGCAGTATTTT
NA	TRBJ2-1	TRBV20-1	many	CSARDGGNYNEQFF	TGCAGTGCTAGAGATGGGGGCAATTACAATGAGCAGTTCTTC
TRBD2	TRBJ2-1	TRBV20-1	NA	CSAEASSGDNEQFF	TGCAGTGCCGAGGCGTCTAGCGGAGACAATGAGCAGTTCTTC
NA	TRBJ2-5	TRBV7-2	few	CASSLGGARRETQYF	TGTGCCAGCAGCTTAGGAGGGGCGCGTAGGGAGACCCAGTACTTC
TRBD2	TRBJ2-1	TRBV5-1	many	CASSLVGLAGGNEQFF	TGCGCCAGCAGCTTGGTGGGACTAGCGGGAGGGAATGAGCAGTTCTTC
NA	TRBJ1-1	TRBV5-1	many	CASSLDPNTEAFF	TGCGCCAGCAGCTTGGATCCGAACACTGAAGCTTTCTTT
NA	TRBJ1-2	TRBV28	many	CASKPPTIYGYTF	TGTGCCAGCAAACCACCGACCATCTATGGCTACACCTTC
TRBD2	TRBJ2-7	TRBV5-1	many	CASSPTSGRFYEQYF	TGCGCCAGCAGCCCTACTAGCGGGAGGTTCTACGAGCAGTACTTC
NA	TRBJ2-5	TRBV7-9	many	CASRAGDIQYF	TGTGCCAGCAGAGCCGGAGACATCCAGTACTTC
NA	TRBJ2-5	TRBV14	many	CASSQQLAPIQETQYF	TGTGCCAGCAGCCAACAACTAGCACCGATTCAAGAGACCCAGTACTTC
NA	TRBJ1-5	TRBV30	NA	CAWSGGDNQPQHF	TGTGCCTGGAGTGGGGGGGACAATCAGCCCCAGCATTTT
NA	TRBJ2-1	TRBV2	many	CASSERDGEQFF	TGTGCCAGCAGTGAGAGGGATGGTGAGCAGTTCTTC
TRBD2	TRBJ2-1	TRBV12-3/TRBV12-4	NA	CASSTILAGYNEQFF	TGTGCCAGCAGTACCATTCTAGCGGGGTACAATGAGCAGTTCTTC
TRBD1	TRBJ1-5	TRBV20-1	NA	CSANNRGIEPQHF	TGCAGTGCTAACAACAGGGGGATTGAGCCCCAGCATTTT
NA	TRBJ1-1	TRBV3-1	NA	CASSQGAGGNPEAFF	TGTGCCAGCAGCCAAGGAGCGGGGGGAAATCCGGAAGCTTTCTTT
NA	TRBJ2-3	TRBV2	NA	CASSRGQDTQYF	TGTGCCAGCAGCCGTGGACAAGATACGCAGTATTTT
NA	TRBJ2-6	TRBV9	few	CASGGPLGADSGANVLTF	TGTGCCAGCGGCGGGCCACTGGGGGCAGACTCTGGGGCCAACGTCCTGACTTTC
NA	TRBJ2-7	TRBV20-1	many	CSARPSSSYEQYF	TGCAGTGCTAGACCGAGCTCCTCCTACGAGCAGTACTTC
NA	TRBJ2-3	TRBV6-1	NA	CASSEGPGADTQYF	TGTGCCAGCAGTGAAGGTCCGGGAGCAGATACGCAGTATTTT
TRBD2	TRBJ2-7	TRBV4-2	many	CASSQARGLAAYEQYF	TGTGCCAGCAGCCAAGCTCGGGGACTAGCGGCCTACGAGCAGTACTTC
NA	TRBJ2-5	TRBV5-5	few	CASSLSQIQETQYF	TGTGCCAGCAGCTTGTCGCAGATACAAGAGACCCAGTACTTC
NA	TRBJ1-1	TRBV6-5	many	CASSGTGRITEAFF	TGTGCCAGCAGTGGCACCGGACGGATCACTGAAGCTTTCTTT
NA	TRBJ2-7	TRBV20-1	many	CSAREGGGSYEQYF	TGCAGTGCTAGAGAAGGAGGCGGATCCTACGAGCAGTACTTC